These T cell receptor beta chains were read from a single sample in a study of a mutant IDH1 vaccine in newly diagnosed glioma. No cognate antigen is known for these TCRs. Measured with immunoSEQ multiplex PCR; TCRdb has only the in-frame clones, and not every one. The sample contains about 32,000 clones, just under 80% of which appear only once. Here the sequenced sample was PBMCs, taken from a glioma patient whose treatment included an IDH1 peptide vaccine. All receptors come from a man aged 40-50 years with glioma. Some clones in this sample may be carry-over from other donors' samples. CDR3s leave out the opening cysteine and the closing phenylalanine or tryptophan. D genes are given only for firm matches. Not every row has a clone size; where given, it reads once, few, many or a size class.

clone size	V gene	D gene	J gene	CDR3 protein
-	TRBV9	-	TRBJ1-2	ASSVAQGYYT
-	TRBV27	-	TRBJ2-5	ASSSRAQETQY
-	TRBV11-2	-	TRBJ2-7	ASSPREDYEQY
few	TRBV19	TRBD1	TRBJ2-6	ASKQGDSSGANVLT
-	TRBV30	-	TRBJ1-2	AWSVGQSSGGYT
-	TRBV4-3	TRBD1	TRBJ1-2	ASSQVPDRVNGYT
once	TRBV5-1	TRBD2	TRBJ2-7	ASSLRLAGVDEQY
few	TRBV6-4	TRBD1	TRBJ2-3	ASSVGTGDTDTQY
few	TRBV7-7	-	TRBJ2-2	ASRPRATGELF
-	TRBV10-3	-	TRBJ2-7	AISEGPGGFYEQY
-	TRBV5-5	-	TRBJ1-2	ASSLDPNYGYT
-	TRBV5-4	TRBD1	TRBJ2-2	ASSLGGPRDRGHTGELF
-	TRBV5-1	-	TRBJ1-1	ASSLAGFGNTEAF
-	TRBV7-3	-	TRBJ1-2	ASSAMGGAEDGYT
-	TRBV2	-	TRBJ1-5	ASSKSSANQPQH
-	TRBV20-1	-	TRBJ1-1	SARWGTEAF
-	TRBV5-4	-	TRBJ1-6	ASSSPTNQGRSLH
-	TRBV9	-	TRBJ1-4	ASSPGAPENEKLF
-	TRBV10-3	TRBD1	TRBJ1-2	AITEDRGRNYGYT
-	TRBV4-3	TRBD1	TRBJ2-5	ASSQDGQGTQETQY
few	TRBV15	-	TRBJ2-7	ATSREGAGYEQY
-	TRBV1	-	TRBJ2-1	TSSQGALEQF
-	TRBV5-1	TRBD1	TRBJ1-1	ASNTGEVNTEAF
-	TRBV1	-	TRBJ1-5	TSSPGTVNSNQPQH
once	TRBV19	-	TRBJ1-1	ASSPPAGQSNTEAF
-	TRBV4-3	-	TRBJ2-2	ASSQGTGRNTGELF